Below, 15 T cell receptor beta chains from the same sample are listed, as sequenced in a study of shared clonotypes between healthy human individuals. Clones were sequenced by immunoSEQ multiplex PCR, and TCRdb holds only the in-frame ones, with some missing. The table records 2 million or so clones, approximately 95% of them present only once. Naive CD8 cells lacked CD45RO, underwent positive selection for CCR7 and left out terminally differentiated effector memory CD45RA+ cells. Sequenced sample: naive CD8+ T cells sorted from blood. The receptors were gathered from a man aged 18-30 years in good health.

This clone was detected once. The rearrangement joins TRBV11-2 to TRBJ2-6; D remains ambiguous. This CDR3 is built from 14 residues. Between the trimmed V and J ends, which lost 7 bases and 0 bases, there was a span of 7 bases. The germline CDR1 and CDR2 sequences are SGHAT and FQNNGV. The CDR3 protein is CASIEFSGANVLTF. CDR3 nucleotides: TGTGCCAGCATCGAATTCTCTGGGGCCAACGTCCTGACTTTC.

The chain employs TRBV5-1 and TRBJ1-5; no firm D call. The length of the CDR3 is 15 residues. V gave up 0 bases and J gave up 7 bases, with 14 bases separating them. Germline CDR1 and CDR2: SGHRS and YFSETQ. The CDR3 DNA reads as TGCGCCAGCAGCTTGGAGTTCGGGGAAGGCCAGCCCCAGCATTTT. It encodes CASSLEFGEGQPQHF.

The chain is built from TRBV27 and TRBJ2-7, with D hard to call. This CDR3 comprises 15 residues. V was pared by 6 bases and J by 6 bases, with 21 bases between. CDR1 and CDR2 (germline): MNHEY, SMNVEV (reference sequence). The CDR3 nucleotides are TGTGCCAGCAGCCCTCTGATGCAGGCTTTGACCGAGCAGTACTTC. Translated: CASSPLMQALTEQYF.

This clone was detected only once. The chain carries TRBV7-2 and TRBJ2-6; 7 nucleotides match TRBD1. Germline loops: CDR1 SGHTA, CDR2 FQGNSA. The V gene end was trimmed by 6 bases and the J gene end by 3 bases; junction bases not matched to a gene: 5. The CDR3 runs to 15 residues. CDR3 region: CASSLRGLGANVLTF. For the CDR3, the DNA is TGTGCCAGCAGTCTTAGGGGGCTTGGGGCCAACGTCCTGACTTTC.

V and J are TRBV7-6 and TRBJ2-3, with TRBD2 matching over 7 bases. The germline gives CDR1 SGHVS, CDR2 FNYEAQ. The trim removed 0 bases at V and 6 bases at J, leaving 12 bases unmatched. CDR3 length: 17 residues. The CDR3 is CASSLAIAGLLSDTQYF. The DNA for the CDR3 is TGTGCCAGCAGCTTAGCTATAGCGGGCCTTTTGAGCGATACGCAGTATTTT.

This rearrangement joins TRBV28 to TRBJ2-6; D gene ambiguous. V was cut by 5 bases and J by 9 bases, with 2 bases left in between. CDR1 is MDHEN, CDR2 SYDVKM, per germline. CDR3 size: 10 residues. The CDR3 region has the DNA TGTGCCAGCAGTCTCAACGTCCTGACTTTC. It specifies CASSLNVLTF.

This clone appeared once. V gene TRBV30 combines with J gene TRBJ2-7; D possibly corresponds to TRBD1 (5 bases). Between the trimmed V and J ends, which lost 0 bases and 7 bases, there was a span of 28 bases. Germline V gene sequence: CDR1 GTSNPN, CDR2 SVGIG (reference sequence). The CDR3 contains 18 residues. The CDR3 protein is CAWSVWEGRRQMFWEQYF. The CDR3 bases are TGTGCCTGGAGTGTATGGGAAGGGCGGAGACAGATGTTTTGGGAGCAGTACTTC. Combining the CDR3 with reference TRBV30 and TRBJ2-7 gives the whole variable domain SQTIHQWPATLVQPVGSPLSLECTVEGTSNPNLYWYRQAAGRGLQLLFYSVGIGQISSEVPQNLSASRPQDRQFILSSKKLLLSDSGFYLCAWSVWEGRRQMFWEQYFGPGTRLTVT.

The V call is TRBV10-3, the J call TRBJ1-2, with a tentative D call TRBD1 (5 bases). Between the trimmed V and J ends, which lost 10 bases and 5 bases, there was a span of 17 bases. This CDR3 has 13 amino acids. CDR1 is ENHRY and CDR2 is SYGVKD in the germline V gene. The CDR3 DNA reads as TGTGCCACCCGCAGGGAGGGGCCTTATGGCTACACCTTC. Amino acids: CATRREGPYGYTF.

This sequence joins TRBV25-1 and TRBJ2-1; D may be TRBD1 (5 bases). The CDR3 spans 12 residues. Germline V gene sequence: CDR1 MGHDK, CDR2 SYGVNS. Trimming took 4 bases from V and 7 from J, leaving 8 bases between them. The CDR3 reads CASSVTVNEQFF. The CDR3 DNA reads as TGTGCCAGCAGTGTGACAGTTAATGAGCAGTTCTTC.

This chain's CDR3 is CASSVEGGMIPVTDTQYF. In DNA, the CDR3 is TGTGCCAGCAGCGTAGAAGGCGGGATGATTCCGGTCACAGATACGCAGTATTTT. J is TRBJ2-3 and V is TRBV9; weak D call: TRBD2 (6 bases). The CDR3 consists of 18 residues. V lost 0 bases and J 2 bases, leaving 19 bases between the germline ends. The germline V gene encodes CDR1 SGDLS and CDR2 YYNGEE.

A note on this clone: Other DNA sequences within the sample encode an identical CDR3. The rearrangement uses TRBV9 and TRBJ2-7; D is perhaps TRBD1 (6 bases). The CDR3 runs to 14 residues. V was trimmed by 0 bases and J by 3 bases, leaving 10 bases between them. CDR1 is SGDLS, CDR2 YYNGEE, per germline. The CDR3 nucleotides read TGTGCCAGCAGCGTAGGGGACACAAGCTACGAGCAGTACTTC. It yields the protein CASSVGDTSYEQYF.

The chain combines TRBV7-9 with TRBJ2-3; 13 bases agree with TRBD2. The CDR3 totals 18 residues. The J segment lost 3 bases and the V segment lost 5 bases, leaving 11 bases of the junction unmatched. CDR1 and CDR2 from the germline V gene are SEHNR and FQNEAQ (reference sequence). CDR3 residues: CASSTASGTSGITDTQYF. CDR3 bases: TGTGCCAGCAGCACCGCTTCTGGGACTAGCGGGATTACAGATACGCAGTATTTT.

The chain recombines TRBV7-9 with TRBJ2-1; D is possibly TRBD2 (6 bases). Germline V gives CDR1 SEHNR, CDR2 FQNEAQ (reference sequence). CDR3 length: 16 amino acids. With 5 bases removed from V and 2 bases from J, the gap between germline ends came to 16 bases. The CDR3 protein is CASSPPGAVAYNEQFF. The DNA for the CDR3 is TGTGCCAGCAGCCCCCCGGGAGCCGTAGCCTACAATGAGCAGTTCTTC.

This chain links TRBV4-3 with TRBJ2-3; TRBD2 aligns across 8 bases. CDR1 is LGHNA and CDR2 is YSLEER in the germline V gene. V lost 0 bases to trimming and J lost 0 bases; unmatched junction nucleotides: 5. There are 17 residues in the CDR3. The CDR3 loop reads CASSQDGPSGSTDTQYF. As DNA, the CDR3 is TGCGCCAGCAGCCAAGATGGTCCTAGCGGGAGCACAGATACGCAGTATTTT.

The chain uses TRBV27 and TRBJ1-5; D ambiguous. CDR3 size: 13 residues. V was cut by 2 bases and J by 4 bases, with 6 bases left in between. CDR1 is MNHEY and CDR2 is SMNVEV in the germline V gene (reference sequence). The chain's CDR3 is CASSLNGNQPQHF. In DNA form, the CDR3 reads TGTGCCAGCAGTTTAAACGGAAATCAGCCCCAGCATTTT.